The text below deals with one T cell receptor beta chain. Germline V gene lookup returns CDR1 SGDLS and CDR2 YYNGEE. The germline V and J ends were trimmed by 6 bases and 0 bases, with 16 bases remaining between them. The CDR3 loop spans 16 amino acids. This sample was taken from a study of Ad26.COV2.S vaccination and SARS-CoV-2 variants. TCRdb keeps only in-frame clones here, not all; method: immunoSEQ multiplex PCR. The table has some 270,000 clones, 87% seen once. Described treatment: roughly 20 received Ad26.COV2.S at low or high dose, single or two shots; 5 received placebo; per-sample allocation not given. The samples date from day 63 after the first vaccine or placebo injection.

The sequence came from a person aged 18-65 years who received the Ad26.COV2.S COVID-19 vaccine or a placebo. The chain recombines TRBV9 with TRBJ2-1, with D possibly matching TRBD1 (5 bases). Sequencing used peripheral blood, obtained in a trial of Ad26.COV2.S vaccine versus placebo. The CDR3, as DNA: TGTGCCAGCACGCTTCACAGGCTGAGCTCCTACAATGAGCAGTTCTTC. Protein sequence: CASTLHRLSSYNEQFF. The whole variable domain, filled in from reference TRBV9 and TRBJ2-1, reads DSGVTQTPKHLITATGQRVTLRCSPRSGDLSVYWYQQSLDQGLQFLIQYYNGEERAKGNILERFSAQQFPDLHSELNLSSLELGDSALYFCASTLHRLSSYNEQFFGPGTRLTVL.